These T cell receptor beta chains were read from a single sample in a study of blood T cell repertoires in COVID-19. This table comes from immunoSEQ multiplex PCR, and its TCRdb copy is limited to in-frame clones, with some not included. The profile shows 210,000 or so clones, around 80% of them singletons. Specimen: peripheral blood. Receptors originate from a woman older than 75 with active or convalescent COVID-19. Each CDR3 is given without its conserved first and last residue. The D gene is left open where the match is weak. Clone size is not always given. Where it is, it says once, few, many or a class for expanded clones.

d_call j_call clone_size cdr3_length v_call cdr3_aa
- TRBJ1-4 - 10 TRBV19 ASSMGRGKLF
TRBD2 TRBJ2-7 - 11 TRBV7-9 ASSPGTSGGQY
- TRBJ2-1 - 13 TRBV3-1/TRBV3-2 ASSRTPLPYNEQF
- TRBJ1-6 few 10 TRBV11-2 ASSPARWSLH
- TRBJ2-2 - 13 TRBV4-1 ASSHLAASTGELF
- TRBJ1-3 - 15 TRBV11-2 ASSLARGRSSGNTIY
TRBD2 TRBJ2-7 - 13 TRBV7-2 ASSPGGGASREQY
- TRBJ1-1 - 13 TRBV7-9 ASSLSAVQNTEAF
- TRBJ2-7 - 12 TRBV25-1 ASRRGPPFYEQY
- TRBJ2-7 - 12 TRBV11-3 ASSPRGSSYEQY
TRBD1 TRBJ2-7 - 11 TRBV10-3 ATGTGPSYEQY
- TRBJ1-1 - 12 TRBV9 ASSQTGQNTEAF
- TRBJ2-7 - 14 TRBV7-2 ASSLVRSSSSYEQY
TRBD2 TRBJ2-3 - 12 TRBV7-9 ASSRAGGADTQY
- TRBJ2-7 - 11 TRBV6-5 ASSYSRGYEQY
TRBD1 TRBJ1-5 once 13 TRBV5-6 ASSLWQGGNQPQH
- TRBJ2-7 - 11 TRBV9 ASSVVPNGEQY
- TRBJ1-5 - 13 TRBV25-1 ASSELGEGDQPQH
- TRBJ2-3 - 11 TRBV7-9 ASSFAGEDTQY
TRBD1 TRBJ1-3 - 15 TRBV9 ASSVVGTGFSGNTIY
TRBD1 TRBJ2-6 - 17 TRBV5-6 ASSLALDRGISGANVLT
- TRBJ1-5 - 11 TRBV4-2 ASRGEVNQPQH
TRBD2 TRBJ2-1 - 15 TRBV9 ASSVGIAGGSYNEQF
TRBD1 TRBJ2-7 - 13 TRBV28 ASRTTGQGSYEQY
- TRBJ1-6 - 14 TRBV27 ASSSRNGGLESPLH
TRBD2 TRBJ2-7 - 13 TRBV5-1 ASSATGGRSGEQY
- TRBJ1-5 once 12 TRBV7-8 ASSEGVGNQPQH
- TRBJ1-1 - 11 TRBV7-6 ASSSQENTEAF
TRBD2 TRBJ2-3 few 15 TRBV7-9 ASSRPGTSGGTDTQY
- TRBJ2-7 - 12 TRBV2 ATRQLSTSYEQY
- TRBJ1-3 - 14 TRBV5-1 ASSLTGLSSGNTIY
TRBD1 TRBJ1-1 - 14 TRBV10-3 AISGGQGQTHTEAF
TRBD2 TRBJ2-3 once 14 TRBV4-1 ASSQDASGSTDTQY
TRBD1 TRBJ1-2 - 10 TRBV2 ASRQGAGGYT
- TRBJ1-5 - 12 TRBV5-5 ASEGEGGPQPQH
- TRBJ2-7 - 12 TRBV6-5 ASSYDLSTGEWY